Below are 28 T cell receptor beta chains sequenced from a single sample in a study of T-cell reconstitution after alpha-beta-depleted transplantation in children. TCRbeta library construction was performed incorporating unique molecular identifiers. TCRdb independently ran MiXCR on the PCR reads; one entry per CDR3 protein. Of about 500,000 distinct CDR3 sequences detected, approximately 32% appear once; the ten largest clones hold 2% to 2.5%. Specimen: PBMCs from the stem cell graft donor, collected from the stem cell graft. These receptors originate from a human donor who donated a stem cell graft to a child with aplastic anemia.

This clonotype occurred a few times. The J gene is TRBJ1-3, the V gene TRBV12-3 or TRBV12-4; 8 positions match TRBD1. J lost 5 bases, V lost 4 bases, and 4 bases had no gene match. This CDR3 region has 14 residues. CDR3 nucleotide sequence: TGTGCCAGCAGTTCAGGACAGGGCCGAAACACCATATATTTT. Its translation: CASSSGQGRNTIYF.

This clonotype was found a few times. The chain has TRBV28 and TRBJ2-2, with D unresolved. The V and J ends lost 2 bases and 1 base respectively, with 5 bases between them. CDR3 size: 14 residues. Germline V CDR1 and CDR2: MDHEN, SYDVKM. DNA for the CDR3: TGTGCCAGCAGTTTAACCCAGAACACCGGGGAGCTGTTTTTT. Protein sequence: CASSLTQNTGELFF.

The V call is TRBV12-3 or TRBV12-4, the J call TRBJ1-1; no reliable D call. The V end lost 5 bases, the J end lost 5 bases, and 12 bases lay between the germline ends. The CDR3 spans 13 residues. The CDR3 sequence: CASSLLGRTEAFF. In nucleotides, the CDR3 is TGTGCCAGCAGTCTTCTTGGCCGGACTGAAGCTTTCTTT.

This chain uses TRBV12-3 or TRBV12-4 with TRBJ1-5; D possibly corresponds to TRBD1 (5 bases). The CDR3 covers 15 residues. Trimming took off 6 bases at V and 6 bases at J, with 18 bases between the two ends. The CDR3 loop is CASRPSGGKGQPQHF. The CDR3, as DNA: TGTGCCAGCAGGCCCTCCGGGGGTAAAGGTCAGCCCCAGCATTTT.

The chain uses TRBV4-1 and TRBJ2-2; 7 nucleotides agree with TRBD2. The CDR3 has 17 residues. V was pared by 0 bases and J by 1 base, with 5 bases of the junction left unmatched. The germline gives CDR1 MGHRA, CDR2 YSYEKL. The CDR3 DNA sequence: TGCGCCAGCAGCCAAGATATGACGGGAGGGAACACCGGGGAGCTGTTTTTT. It yields the protein CASSQDMTGGNTGELFF.

The rearrangement links TRBV6-1 to TRBJ1-3; D remains ambiguous. The CDR3 spans 14 residues. The germline CDR1 and CDR2 sequences are MNHNS and SASEGT. Between the trimmed V and J ends, which lost 11 bases and 0 bases, there was a span of 14 bases. For the CDR3, the DNA is TGTGCCTCCGCTCTCAGGTTCTCTGGAAACACCATATATTTT. Its protein is CASALRFSGNTIYF.

V and J are TRBV10-2 and TRBJ2-5, with D unclear. Trimming pared 2 bases from V and 2 bases from J, leaving 12 bases between. The CDR3 contains 15 residues. Germline-derived CDR1 and CDR2 are WSHSY and SAAADI. The CDR3 DNA reads TGCGCCAGCAGTGAGCCCCGGACGGATCAAGAGACCCAGTACTTC. Its protein is CASSEPRTDQETQYF.

The table lists this clonotype with a few counts. The chain links TRBV19 to TRBJ1-5, with TRBD1 matching over 9 bases. Germline values: CDR1 LNHDA, CDR2 SQIVND (reference sequence). CDR3 length: 15 amino acids. After removal of 8 bases from V and 1 base from J, the junction contained 6 bases not matched to a gene. CDR3 DNA sequence: TGTGCCAGTTCCAGGACAGGGGTGAGCAATCAGCCCCAGCATTTT. Translation gives CASSRTGVSNQPQHF.

CDR3 sequence: CATSRDARTGGSEQYF. CDR3 nucleotides: TGTGCCACCAGCAGAGATGCGAGGACAGGGGGATCCGAGCAGTACTTC. The chain links TRBV15 to TRBJ2-7; 10 bases are shared with TRBD1. The CDR3 sequence is 16 residues long. CDR1 LNHNV and CDR2 YYDKDF come from the germline V gene (reference sequence). The V segment lost 0 bases and the J segment 6 bases; nucleotides outside the gene matches: 8.

The V call is TRBV4-3, the J call TRBJ2-3; TRBD2 might be the D (6 bases). Germline CDR1 reads LGHNA; CDR2 reads YSLEER. V was clipped by 0 bases and J by 6 bases, with 16 bases between them. The CDR3 has 16 residues. The CDR3 region is CASSQEQGGLTDTQYF. The CDR3, as DNA: TGCGCCAGCAGCCAAGAGCAGGGAGGTTTAACTGATACGCAGTATTTT.

This clonotype has a handful of counts. The chain joins TRBV20-1 to TRBJ2-1; 9 nucleotides match TRBD2. CDR1 is DFQATT, CDR2 SNEGSKA, per germline (reference sequence). V shed 7 bases and J 9 bases; nucleotides not matched to a gene: 7. CDR3 length: 12 residues. CDR3 protein: CSVLSGSLEQFF. Written as DNA, the CDR3 is TGCAGTGTGCTTAGCGGGAGCCTTGAGCAGTTCTTC.

This clonotype was counted between two and nine times. The chain combines TRBV12-3 or TRBV12-4 with TRBJ1-5, with 8 bases identical to TRBD1. The CDR3 is 15 residues long. With V trimmed by 4 bases and J by 6 bases, 8 bases remained unmatched. The CDR3 nucleotides are TGTGCCAGCAGTTCCAACGCAGGGGGCATTCAGCCCCAGCATTTT. Its translation: CASSSNAGGIQPQHF.

This clonotype occurred a few times. The chain recombines TRBV20-1 with TRBJ1-5, with 7 nucleotides matching TRBD1. The V segment lost 1 base and the J segment 3 bases; nucleotides outside the gene matches: 6. The CDR3 runs to 15 residues. Germline V gene sequence: CDR1 DFQATT, CDR2 SNEGSKA (reference sequence). This CDR3 reads CSARVAGGVNQPQHF. The CDR3 DNA follows: TGCAGTGCTAGAGTTGCAGGGGGAGTCAATCAGCCCCAGCATTTT.

The chain links TRBV11-2 to TRBJ2-3; 7 positions agree with TRBD2. Germline V CDR1 and CDR2: SGHAT, FQNNGV. The CDR3 spans 17 residues. Trimming took 0 bases from V and 3 from J; bases not matched to a gene: 9. CDR3 region: CASSLEPLAVGTDTQYF. The CDR3 bases are TGTGCCAGCAGCTTAGAACCCCTAGCGGTTGGGACAGATACGCAGTATTTT.

The chain links TRBV10-3 to TRBJ2-7; D might be TRBD2 (6 bases). The CDR3 has 12 residues. The germline V gene encodes CDR1 ENHRY and CDR2 SYGVKD. With 8 bases removed from V and 2 bases from J, the gap between germline ends came to 10 bases. The CDR3 nucleotides read TGTGCCATCGGGGGGACGGCCTACGAGCAGTACTTC. As protein: CAIGGTAYEQYF.

The chain links TRBV7-9 to TRBJ2-7, with D possibly matching TRBD2 (6 bases). The V and J ends lost 5 bases and 3 bases respectively, with 17 bases between them. CDR3 length: 15 amino acids. CDR1 and CDR2 from the germline V gene are SEHNR and FQNEAQ (reference sequence). The CDR3 DNA is TGTGCCAGCAGCCCCCCTTGGGGGGAAGTCTACGAGCAGTACTTC. Amino acid sequence: CASSPPWGEVYEQYF.

The rearrangement uses TRBV29-1 and TRBJ1-2; D may be TRBD1 (6 bases). Germline values: CDR1 SQVTM, CDR2 ANQGSEA. Trimming left V 6 bases short and J 0 bases short, with 23 bases between. CDR3 size: 17 residues. CDR3: CSVYASQGTLANYGYTF. The CDR3 region has the DNA TGCAGCGTCTACGCGTCGCAGGGGACTTTAGCTAACTATGGCTACACCTTC.

The V call is TRBV7-9, the J call TRBJ1-2; no definite D call. Trimming pared 6 bases from V and 4 bases from J, leaving 15 bases between. CDR1 and CDR2 (germline): SEHNR, FQNEAQ (reference sequence). CDR3 size: 14 residues. CDR3 nucleotide sequence: TGTGCCAGCAGGCCATCTAGGGCTGGCTATGGCTACACCTTC. Residues: CASRPSRAGYGYTF.

The chain joins TRBV18 to TRBJ1-4; D is unclear. Trimming shortened V by 0 bases and J by 5 bases, and 10 bases separated the two germline ends. The germline V gene has CDR1 KGHSH and CDR2 LQKENI. The CDR3 is 15 amino acids. The CDR3 loop is CASSPPGVPNEKLFF. CDR3 DNA sequence: TGTGCCAGCTCACCACCTGGGGTGCCCAATGAAAAACTGTTTTTT.

This sequence joins TRBV13 and TRBJ1-5, with D possibly TRBD1 on 5 matching bases. Trimming pared 4 bases from V and 3 bases from J, leaving 19 bases between. This CDR3 has 17 residues. Germline CDR1 and CDR2: PRHDT and FYEKMQ (reference sequence). For the CDR3, the DNA is TGTGCCAGCAGCTCTTCCCTCGACAGTAGGATCAATCAGCCCCAGCATTTT. As protein: CASSSSLDSRINQPQHF.

There are a few counts of this clonotype. One junction end does not reproduce the germline sequence, and a read error may be involved. V and J are TRBV6-5 and TRBJ1-5; D possibly corresponds to TRBD1 (5 bases). Germline assignment: CDR1 MNHEY and CDR2 SVGAGI. This CDR3 is built from 15 residues. This chain's CDR3 is CASSHSGTRREPQHF. The CDR3 DNA sequence: TGTGCCAGCAGTCACTCCGGGACGCGTCGGGAGCCCCAGCATTTT.

This clonotype was counted only a few times. The rearrangement links TRBV29-1 to TRBJ2-1; TRBD2 might be the D (5 bases). V lost 6 bases, J lost 8 bases, and 14 bases lay in between. The CDR3 is made up of 12 amino acids. The V gene's germline CDR1 is SQVTM and CDR2 ANQGSEA. CDR3 DNA sequence: TGCAGCGTAGTGGAGGTTAGGGATGAGCAGTTCTTC. This translates into CSVVEVRDEQFF.

J is TRBJ2-7 and V is TRBV6-2 or TRBV6-3; D is ambiguous. V was pared by 0 bases and J by 6 bases, with 9 bases between. Germline V gene sequence: CDR1 MNHEY, CDR2 SVGEGT. The CDR3 loop spans 13 amino acids. CDR3 region: CASSYSTLSEQYV. In nucleotides, the CDR3 is TGTGCCAGCAGTTACTCTACTTTGTCCGAGCAGTACGTC.

This sequence joins TRBV24-1 and TRBJ1-2, with D perhaps matching TRBD1 (5 bases). Looked up from germline, CDR1 is KGHDR and CDR2 is SFDVKD. V was pared by 6 bases and J by 4 bases, with 11 bases between. The CDR3 is made up of 13 amino acids. CDR3 sequence reads: CATSPSGIYGYTF. The CDR3 nucleotides are TGTGCCACCAGTCCTTCAGGGATCTATGGCTACACCTTC.

This clonotype was seen repeatedly, ten times or more. The rearrangement links TRBV30 to TRBJ1-1; D is uncertain. The CDR3 extends over 13 amino acids. CDR1 is GTSNPN, CDR2 SVGIG, per germline (reference sequence). V lost 2 bases and J 6 bases, leaving 13 bases between the germline ends. The CDR3 sequence: CAWSTRRSAEAFF. CDR3 in DNA: TGTGCCTGGAGTACGAGGCGGTCCGCTGAAGCTTTCTTT.

The chain links TRBV11-3 to TRBJ1-1; tentatively, D is TRBD1 (6 bases). Germline V gene lookup returns CDR1 SGHNT and CDR2 YENEEA. This CDR3 region has 15 residues. The germline V and J ends were trimmed by 0 bases and 4 bases, with 12 bases remaining between them. The CDR3 sequence: CASSLDSGALTEAFF. The DNA for the CDR3 is TGTGCCAGCAGCTTAGATTCAGGGGCTCTCACTGAAGCTTTCTTT.

The V and J genes are TRBV3-1 and TRBJ2-7; TRBD2 matches at 8 bases. Trimming at V came to 4 bases and at J to 1 base, leaving 6 bases not matched to a gene. This CDR3 has 15 residues. In germline, CDR1 is LGHDT, CDR2 YNNKEL (reference sequence). The CDR3 bases are TGTGCCAGCAGCCGACGGGGGGGTGGATCCTACGAGCAGTACGTC. Translating gives CASSRRGGGSYEQYV.

J is TRBJ2-3 and V is TRBV7-2; no firm D call. Trimming left V 3 bases short and J 4 bases short, with 17 bases between. CDR1 is SGHTA and CDR2 is FQGNSA in the germline V gene. The CDR3 totals 16 residues. In nucleotides, the CDR3 is TGTGCCAGCAGCTTCGCCGGGCCTTCCCTCGCAGATACGCAGTATTTT. It codes for CASSFAGPSLADTQYF.